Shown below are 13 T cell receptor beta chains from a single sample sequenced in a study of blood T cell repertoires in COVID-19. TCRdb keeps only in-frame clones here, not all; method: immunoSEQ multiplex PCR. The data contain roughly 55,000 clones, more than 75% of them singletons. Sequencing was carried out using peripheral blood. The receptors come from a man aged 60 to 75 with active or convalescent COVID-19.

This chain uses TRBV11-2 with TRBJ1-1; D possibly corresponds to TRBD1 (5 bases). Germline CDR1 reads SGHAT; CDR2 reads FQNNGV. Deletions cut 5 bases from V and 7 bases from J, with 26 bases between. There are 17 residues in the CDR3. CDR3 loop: CASSLQLQVGKSGEAFF. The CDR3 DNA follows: TGTGCCAGCAGCCTACAGTTACAGGTTGGGAAATCTGGTGAAGCTTTCTTT.

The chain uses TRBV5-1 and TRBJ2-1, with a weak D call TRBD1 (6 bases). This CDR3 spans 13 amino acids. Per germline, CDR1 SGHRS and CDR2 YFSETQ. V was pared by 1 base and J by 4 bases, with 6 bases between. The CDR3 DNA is TGCGCCAGCAGCTTGACAGGGTACAATGAGCAGTTCTTC. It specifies CASSLTGYNEQFF.

In nucleotides, the CDR3 is TGTGCCACCAGCAGAGAGGCAGGGCGGAATGAGGAAAAACTGTTTTTT. It translates to CATSREAGRNEEKLFF. This chain joins TRBV15 and TRBJ1-4; D might be TRBD1 (5 bases). V was shortened by 0 bases and J by 8 bases, with 16 bases between the two germline ends. The CDR3 runs 16 residues. In germline, CDR1 is LNHNV, CDR2 YYDKDF (reference sequence).

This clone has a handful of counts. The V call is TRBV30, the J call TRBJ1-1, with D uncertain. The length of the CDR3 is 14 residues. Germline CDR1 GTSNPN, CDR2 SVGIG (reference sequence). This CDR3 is CARIRRGVNTEAFF. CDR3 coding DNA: TGTGCAAGAATCCGGCGGGGAGTGAACACTGAAGCTTTCTTT.

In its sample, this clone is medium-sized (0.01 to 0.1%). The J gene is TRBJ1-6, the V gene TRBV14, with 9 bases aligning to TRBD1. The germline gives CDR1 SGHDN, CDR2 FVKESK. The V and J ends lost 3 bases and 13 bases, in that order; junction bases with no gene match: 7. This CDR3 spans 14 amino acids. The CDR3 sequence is CASSQTTGGMPLHF. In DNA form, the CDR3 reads TGTGCCAGCAGCCAGACCACAGGGGGCATGCCCCTCCACTTT.

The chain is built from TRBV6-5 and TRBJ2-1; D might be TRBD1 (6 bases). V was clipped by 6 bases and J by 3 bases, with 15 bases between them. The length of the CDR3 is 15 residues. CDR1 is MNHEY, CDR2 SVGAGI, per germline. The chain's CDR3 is CASRMGAGLYNEQFF. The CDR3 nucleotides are TGTGCCAGCAGAATGGGGGCGGGTCTCTACAATGAGCAGTTCTTC.

The CDR3 DNA follows: TGTGCCAGCAGTGTTGGGCGTGGGAGTTACGAGCAGTACTTC. It yields the protein CASSVGRGSYEQYF. The chain joins TRBV2 to TRBJ2-7; TRBD2 might be the D (5 bases). The V end lost 4 bases, the J end lost 4 bases, and 14 bases lay between the germline ends. Germline V CDR1 and CDR2: SNHLY, FYNNEI. CDR3 size: 14 residues. Based on the CDR3 plus reference TRBV2 and TRBJ2-7, the full variable domain is EPEVTQTPSHQVTQMGQEVILRCVPISNHLYFYWYRQILGQKVEFLVSFYNNEISEKSEIFDDQFSVERPDGSNFTLKIRSTKLEDSAMYFCASSVGRGSYEQYFGPGTRLTVT.

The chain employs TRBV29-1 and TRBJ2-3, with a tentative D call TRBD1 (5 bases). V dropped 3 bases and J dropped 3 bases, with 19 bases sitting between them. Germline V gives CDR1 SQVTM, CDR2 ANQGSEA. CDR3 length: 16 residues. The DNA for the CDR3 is TGCAGCGTTGATGGGTCTTTTTCAGGGCCTACAGATACGCAGTATTTT. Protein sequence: CSVDGSFSGPTDTQYF.

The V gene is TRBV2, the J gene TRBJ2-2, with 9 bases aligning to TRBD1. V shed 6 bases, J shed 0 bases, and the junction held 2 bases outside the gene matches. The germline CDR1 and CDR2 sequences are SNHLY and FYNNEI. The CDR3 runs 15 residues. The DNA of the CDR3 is TGTGCCAGCAGATGGGACAGGGCGAACACCGGGGAGCTGTTTTTT. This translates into CASRWDRANTGELFF. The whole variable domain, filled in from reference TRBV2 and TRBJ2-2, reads EPEVTQTPSHQVTQMGQEVILRCVPISNHLYFYWYRQILGQKVEFLVSFYNNEISEKSEIFDDQFSVERPDGSNFTLKIRSTKLEDSAMYFCASRWDRANTGELFFGEGSRLTVL.

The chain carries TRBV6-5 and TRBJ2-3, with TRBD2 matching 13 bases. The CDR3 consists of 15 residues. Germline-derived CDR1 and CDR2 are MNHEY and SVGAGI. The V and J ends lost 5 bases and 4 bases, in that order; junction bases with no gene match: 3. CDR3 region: CASSRLAGGPDTQYF. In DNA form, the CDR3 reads TGTGCCAGCAGTAGACTAGCGGGGGGCCCAGATACGCAGTATTTT.

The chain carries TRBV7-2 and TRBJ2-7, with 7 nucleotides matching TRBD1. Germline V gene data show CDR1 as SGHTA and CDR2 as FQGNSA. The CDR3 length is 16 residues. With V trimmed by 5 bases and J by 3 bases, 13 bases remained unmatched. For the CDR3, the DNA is TGTGCCAGCAGCAGAAGACAGGGCCCCCCTTACTACGAGCAGTACTTC. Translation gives CASSRRQGPPYYEQYF.

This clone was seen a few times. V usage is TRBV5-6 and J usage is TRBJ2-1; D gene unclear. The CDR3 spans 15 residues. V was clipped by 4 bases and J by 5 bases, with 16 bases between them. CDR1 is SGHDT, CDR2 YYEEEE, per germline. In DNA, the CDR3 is TGTGCCAGCAGCGCCGTTCACCGCGTCGACAATGAGCAGTTCTTC. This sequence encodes CASSAVHRVDNEQFF.

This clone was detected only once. The CDR3 DNA reads as TGTGCCAGCAGCGATCGGGGACAGCTTAATTCACCCCTCCACTTT. Translated, it gives CASSDRGQLNSPLHF. V usage is TRBV11-3 and J usage is TRBJ1-6; the match to TRBD1 covers 7 bases. V lost 5 bases, J lost 6 bases, and 7 bases stayed unmatched. This CDR3 spans 15 amino acids. Per germline, CDR1 SGHNT and CDR2 YENEEA.